The T cell receptor beta chain under discussion was sequenced for a study of OX40 agonist ivuxolimab in advanced cancers. Trimming took off 4 bases at V and 5 bases at J, with 8 bases between the two ends. Germline values: CDR1 SNHLY, CDR2 FYNNEI. The length of the CDR3 is 12 residues. Clones were sequenced by immunoSEQ multiplex PCR, and TCRdb holds only the in-frame ones, with some missing. The repertoire has some 80,000 clones, 65% to 90% of them found once; the top ten carry approximately 2%. This sequence joins TRBV2 and TRBJ2-5; D call uncertain. The receptor was isolated from an adult with an advanced solid tumor such as melanoma, head and neck, liver or kidney cancer. Sequenced material: CD4+ or CD8+ T cells sorted from blood, taken in a trial of the OX40 agonist ivuxolimab. The CDR3 region is CASSASGETQYF. In DNA form, the CDR3 reads TGTGCCAGCAGTGCTTCTGGGGAGACCCAGTACTTC.